This TCR beta chain derives from a study of cytomegalovirus exposure and HLA in healthy donors. The overall study: Within an early data release were 80 million to 90 million unique TCRs drawn from HLA-typed donors.

The CDR3 consists of 16 residues. CDR1 is SGHRS and CDR2 is YFSETQ in the germline V gene. The V end was cut by 2 bases, the J end by 4 bases, with 15 bases between. The study, taken as a whole, reports: Relative to equally common others, HLA-associated TCR beta chains showed greater clonal expansion in a later analysis.

Worth noting for this clone: Its specificity is not known.

The PCR contained 60 Vbeta and 13 Jbeta primers. The method was immunoSEQ multiplex PCR; TCRdb's version includes in-frame clones alone and lacks a portion of them. There are approximately 200,000 clones in the sample; 78% occur only once, and 4.5% to 7.5% lies in the top ten. The material sequenced was PBMCs. The origin of this receptor is a woman aged 30 to 39 in good health and CMV-seropositive. J is TRBJ2-2 and V is TRBV5-1; weak D call: TRBD2 (5 bases). CDR3 sequence (DNA): TGCGCCAGCAGCTTCCCTGCCGTTGGGAGCACCGGGGAGCTGTTTTTT. Residues: CASSFPAVGSTGELFF.